This T cell receptor (beta chain) comes out of a study of blood T cell repertoires in COVID-19. Study at large: Nucleic acid was either cDNA or gDNA, and it came from T cells, B-cell-depleted T cells, or PBMCs.

CDR1 is MNHEY and CDR2 is SVGAGI in the germline V gene. The V end lost 5 bases, the J end lost 7 bases, and 14 bases lay between the germline ends. The CDR3 covers 13 residues. Original handling: Researchers report that nucleated cell counts were estimated from reference gene primer amplification. The protocol was immunoSEQ multiplex PCR, while the TCRdb copy is restricted to in-frame clones and leaves out a portion. Clonal size and the V and J genes are those of that table, whereas D and trimming came from the DNA. The sample carries 150,000 to 200,000 clones, approximately 88% recorded once. The TCR originated in a human donor in a cohort sampled during active COVID-19. This sequence joins TRBV6-5 and TRBJ1-1, with D possibly matching TRBD1 (5 bases). Sample: peripheral blood. The CDR3 loop is CASSTLLTDEAFF. The CDR3 DNA sequence: TGTGCCAGCAGTACCCTTTTGACAGATGAAGCTTTCTTT.